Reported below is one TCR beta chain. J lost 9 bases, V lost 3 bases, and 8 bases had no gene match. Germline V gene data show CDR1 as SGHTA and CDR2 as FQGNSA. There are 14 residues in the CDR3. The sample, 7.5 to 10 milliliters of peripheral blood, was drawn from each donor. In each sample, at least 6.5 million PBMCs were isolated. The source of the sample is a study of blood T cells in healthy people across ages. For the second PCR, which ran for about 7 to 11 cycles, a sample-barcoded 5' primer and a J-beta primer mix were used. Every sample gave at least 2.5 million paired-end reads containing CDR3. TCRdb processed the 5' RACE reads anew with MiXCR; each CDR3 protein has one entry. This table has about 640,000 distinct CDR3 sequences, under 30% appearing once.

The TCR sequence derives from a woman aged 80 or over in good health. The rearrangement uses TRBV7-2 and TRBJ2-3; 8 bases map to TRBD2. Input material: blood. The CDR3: CASSFATAGGTQYF. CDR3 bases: TGTGCCAGCAGCTTCGCTACGGCGGGGGGAACGCAGTATTTT. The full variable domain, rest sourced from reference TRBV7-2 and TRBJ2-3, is GAGVSQSPSNKVTEKGKDVELRCDPISGHTALYWYRQSLGQGLEFLIYFQGNSAPDKSGLPSDRFSAERTGGSVSTLTIQRTQQEDSAVYLCASSFATAGGTQYFGPGTRLTVL.